This record covers a single T cell receptor beta chain. The target antigen is unknown. This record comes from a study of cytomegalovirus exposure and HLA in healthy donors. General observations from the study: Near-uniform donor sequencing depth was presumed by presence/absence analyses. Further analysis was carried out later, and it showed several of the most significant clusters appearing linked to common viral pathogens.

Germline-derived CDR1 and CDR2 are SQVTM and ANQGSEA. J was trimmed by 1 base and V by 5 bases; bases with no gene match: 7. This CDR3 is built from 15 residues. The primer mix had 60 Vbeta and 13 Jbeta primers. Here immunoSEQ multiplex PCR was the method, and the copy in TCRdb shows in-frame clones only, minus some. The sample contains about 110,000 clones, roughly 76% of which appear only once. Sequenced: PBMCs. The chain joins TRBV29-1 to TRBJ2-5, with 10 bases matching TRBD1. This sequence was found in a woman between 45 and 60 years old in good health and CMV-seropositive. The CDR3 DNA reads TGCAGCGTTAGACCGGGACAGGGGCCCCAAGAGACCCAGTACTTC. It encodes CSVRPGQGPQETQYF.